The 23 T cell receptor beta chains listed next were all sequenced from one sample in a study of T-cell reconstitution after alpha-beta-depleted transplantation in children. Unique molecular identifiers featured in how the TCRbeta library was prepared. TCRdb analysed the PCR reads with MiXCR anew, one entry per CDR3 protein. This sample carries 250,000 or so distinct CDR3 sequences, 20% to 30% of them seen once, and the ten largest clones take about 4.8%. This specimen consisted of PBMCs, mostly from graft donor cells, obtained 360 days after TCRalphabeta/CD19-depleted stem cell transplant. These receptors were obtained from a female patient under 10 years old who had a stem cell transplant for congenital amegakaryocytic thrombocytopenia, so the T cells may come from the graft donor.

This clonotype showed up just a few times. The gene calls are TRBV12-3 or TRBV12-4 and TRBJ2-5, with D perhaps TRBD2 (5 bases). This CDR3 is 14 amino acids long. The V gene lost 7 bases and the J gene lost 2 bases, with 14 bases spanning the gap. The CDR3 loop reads CASTVRRDQETQYF. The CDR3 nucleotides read TGTGCCAGCACGGTCCGTCGGGATCAAGAGACCCAGTACTTC.

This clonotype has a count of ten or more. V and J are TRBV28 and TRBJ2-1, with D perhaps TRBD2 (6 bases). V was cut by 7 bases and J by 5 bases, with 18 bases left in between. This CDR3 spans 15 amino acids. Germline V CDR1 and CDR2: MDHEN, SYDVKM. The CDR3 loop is CASTLGGRTNNEQFF. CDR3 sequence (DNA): TGTGCCAGCACCCTTGGGGGGAGGACCAACAATGAGCAGTTCTTC.

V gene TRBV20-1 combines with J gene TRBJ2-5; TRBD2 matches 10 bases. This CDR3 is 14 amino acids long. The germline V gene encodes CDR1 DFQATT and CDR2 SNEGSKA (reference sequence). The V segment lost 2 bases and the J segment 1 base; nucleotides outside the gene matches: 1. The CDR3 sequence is CSARPSGGQETQYF. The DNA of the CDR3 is TGCAGTGCTAGACCTAGCGGGGGCCAAGAGACCCAGTACTTC.

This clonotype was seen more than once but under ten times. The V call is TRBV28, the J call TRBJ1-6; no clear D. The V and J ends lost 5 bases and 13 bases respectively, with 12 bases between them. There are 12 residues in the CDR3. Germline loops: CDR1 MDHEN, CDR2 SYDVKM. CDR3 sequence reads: CASSRDSSPLHF. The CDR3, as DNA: TGTGCCAGCAGTAGAGACTCCTCGCCCCTCCACTTT.

The CDR3 is CAWGLFNNEQFF. CDR3 nucleotide sequence: TGTGCCTGGGGACTATTCAACAATGAGCAGTTCTTC. The rearrangement joins TRBV30 to TRBJ2-1, with D tentatively TRBD2 (6 bases). The CDR3 spans 12 residues. Looked up from germline, CDR1 is GTSNPN and CDR2 is SVGIG (reference sequence). V was cut by 5 bases and J by 5 bases, with 10 bases left in between.

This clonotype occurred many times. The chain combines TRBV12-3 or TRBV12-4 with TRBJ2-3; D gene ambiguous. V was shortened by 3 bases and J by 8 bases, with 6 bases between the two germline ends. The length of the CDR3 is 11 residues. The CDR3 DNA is TGTGCCAGCAGTTTGTTCACTACGCAGTATTTT. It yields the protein CASSLFTTQYF.

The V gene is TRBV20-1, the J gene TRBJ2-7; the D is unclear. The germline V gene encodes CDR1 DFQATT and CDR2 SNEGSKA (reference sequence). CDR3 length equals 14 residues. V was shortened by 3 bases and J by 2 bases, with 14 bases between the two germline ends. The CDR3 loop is CSASIPARAYEQYF. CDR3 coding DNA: TGCAGTGCTAGTATACCAGCTAGGGCCTACGAGCAGTACTTC.

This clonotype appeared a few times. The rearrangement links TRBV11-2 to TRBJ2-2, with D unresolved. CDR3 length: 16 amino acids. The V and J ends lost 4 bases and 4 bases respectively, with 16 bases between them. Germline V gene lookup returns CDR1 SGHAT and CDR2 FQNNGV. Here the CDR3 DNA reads TGTGCCAGCAGCTCAGACGACCACAGAGTCACCGGGGAGCTGTTTTTT. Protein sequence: CASSSDDHRVTGELFF.

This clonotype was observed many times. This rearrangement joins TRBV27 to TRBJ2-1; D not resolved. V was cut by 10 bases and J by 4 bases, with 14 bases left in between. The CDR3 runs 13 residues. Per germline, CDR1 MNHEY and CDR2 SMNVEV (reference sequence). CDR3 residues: CATATGLYNEQFF. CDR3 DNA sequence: TGTGCCACCGCAACTGGGTTATACAATGAGCAGTTCTTC.

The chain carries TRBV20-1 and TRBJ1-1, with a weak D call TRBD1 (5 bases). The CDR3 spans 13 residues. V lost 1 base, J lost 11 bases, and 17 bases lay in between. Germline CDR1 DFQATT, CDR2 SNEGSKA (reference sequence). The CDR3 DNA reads TGCAGTGCTAGAGTCGAGAGGGACCAAAGGGCTTTCTTT. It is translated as CSARVERDQRAFF.

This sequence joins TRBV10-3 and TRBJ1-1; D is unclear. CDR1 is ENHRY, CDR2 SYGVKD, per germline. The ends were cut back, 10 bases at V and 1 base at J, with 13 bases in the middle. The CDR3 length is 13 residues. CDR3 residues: CATLERTNTEAFF. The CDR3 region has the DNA TGTGCCACCCTGGAACGGACGAACACTGAAGCTTTCTTT.

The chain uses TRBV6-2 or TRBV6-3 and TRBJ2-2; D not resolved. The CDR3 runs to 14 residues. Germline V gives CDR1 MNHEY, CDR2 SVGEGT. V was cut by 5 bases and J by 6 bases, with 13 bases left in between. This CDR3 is CASSHLVDAGELFF. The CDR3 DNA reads TGTGCCAGCAGTCACCTGGTCGACGCCGGGGAGCTGTTTTTT.

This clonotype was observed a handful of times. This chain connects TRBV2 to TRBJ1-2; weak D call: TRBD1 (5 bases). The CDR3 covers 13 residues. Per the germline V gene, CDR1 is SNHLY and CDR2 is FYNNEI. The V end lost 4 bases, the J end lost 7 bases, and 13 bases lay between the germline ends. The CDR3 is CASSVSRDGGYTF. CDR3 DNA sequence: TGTGCCAGCAGTGTGTCCAGGGATGGTGGCTACACCTTC. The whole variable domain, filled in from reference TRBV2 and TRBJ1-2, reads EPEVTQTPSHQVTQMGQEVILRCVPISNHLYFYWYRQILGQKVEFLVSFYNNEISEKSEIFDDQFSVERPDGSNFTLKIRSTKLEDSAMYFCASSVSRDGGYTFGSGTRLTVV.

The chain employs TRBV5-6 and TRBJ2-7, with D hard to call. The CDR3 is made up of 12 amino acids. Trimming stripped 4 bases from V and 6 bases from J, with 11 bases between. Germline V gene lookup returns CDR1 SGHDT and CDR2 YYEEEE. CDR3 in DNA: TGTGCCAGCAGCCGAGCCTGGGCCGAGCAGTACTTC. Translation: CASSRAWAEQYF.

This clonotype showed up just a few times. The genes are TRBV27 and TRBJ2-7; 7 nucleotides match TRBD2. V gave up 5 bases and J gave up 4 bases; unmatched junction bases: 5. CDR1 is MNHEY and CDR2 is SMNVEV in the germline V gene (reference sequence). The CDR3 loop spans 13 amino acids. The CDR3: CASSQRGGYEQYF. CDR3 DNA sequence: TGTGCCAGCAGTCAAAGGGGAGGGTACGAGCAGTACTTC.

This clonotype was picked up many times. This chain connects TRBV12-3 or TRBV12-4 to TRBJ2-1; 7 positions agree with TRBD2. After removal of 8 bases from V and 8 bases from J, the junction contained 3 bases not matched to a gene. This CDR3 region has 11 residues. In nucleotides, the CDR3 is TGTGCCAGCGGGAGGGCCCATGAGCAGTTCTTC. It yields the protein CASGRAHEQFF.

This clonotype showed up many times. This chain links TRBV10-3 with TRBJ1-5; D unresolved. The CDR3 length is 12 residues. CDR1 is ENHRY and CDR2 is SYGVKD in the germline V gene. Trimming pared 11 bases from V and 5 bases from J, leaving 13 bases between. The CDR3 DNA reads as TGTGCCGCAAGCGGGTTTGATCAGCCCCAGCATTTT. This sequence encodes CAASGFDQPQHF.

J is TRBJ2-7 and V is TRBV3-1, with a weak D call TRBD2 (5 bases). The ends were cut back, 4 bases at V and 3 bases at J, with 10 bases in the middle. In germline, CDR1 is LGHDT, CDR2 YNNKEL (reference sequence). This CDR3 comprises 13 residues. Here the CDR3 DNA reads TGTGCCAGCAGCCGAGGGTCCAACTACGAGCAGTACTTC. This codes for CASSRGSNYEQYF.

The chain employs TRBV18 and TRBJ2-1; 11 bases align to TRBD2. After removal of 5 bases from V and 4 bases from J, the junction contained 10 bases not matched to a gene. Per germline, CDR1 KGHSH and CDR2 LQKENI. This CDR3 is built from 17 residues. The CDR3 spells CASSKVSTSGTYNEQFF. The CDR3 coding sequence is TGTGCCAGCTCAAAGGTATCGACTAGCGGGACTTACAATGAGCAGTTCTTC.

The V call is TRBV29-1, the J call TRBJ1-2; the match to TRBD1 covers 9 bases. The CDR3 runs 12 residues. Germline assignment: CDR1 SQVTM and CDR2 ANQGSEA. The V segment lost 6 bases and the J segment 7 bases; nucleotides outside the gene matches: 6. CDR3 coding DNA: TGCAGCGTAGAACAGGGGGCGTTTGGCTACACCTTC. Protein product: CSVEQGAFGYTF. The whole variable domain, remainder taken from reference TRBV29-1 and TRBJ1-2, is SAVISQKPSRDICQRGTSLTIQCQVDSQVTMMFWYRQQPGQSLTLIATANQGSEATYESGFVIDKFPISRPNLTFSTLTVSNMSPEDSSIYLCSVEQGAFGYTFGSGTRLTVV.

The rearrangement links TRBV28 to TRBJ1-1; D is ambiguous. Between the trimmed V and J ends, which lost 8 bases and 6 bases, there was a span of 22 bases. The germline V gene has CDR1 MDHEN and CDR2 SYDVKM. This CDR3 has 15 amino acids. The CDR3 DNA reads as TGTGCCAGCCGATCTCTACCAGTGAGTAGCGCTGAAGCTTTCTTT. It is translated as CASRSLPVSSAEAFF.

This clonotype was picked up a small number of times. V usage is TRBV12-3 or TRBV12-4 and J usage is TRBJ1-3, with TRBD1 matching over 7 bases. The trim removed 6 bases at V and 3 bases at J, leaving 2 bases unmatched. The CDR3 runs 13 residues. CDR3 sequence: CASRTGSGNTIYF. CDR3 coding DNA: TGTGCCAGCAGGACAGGGAGTGGAAACACCATATATTTT.

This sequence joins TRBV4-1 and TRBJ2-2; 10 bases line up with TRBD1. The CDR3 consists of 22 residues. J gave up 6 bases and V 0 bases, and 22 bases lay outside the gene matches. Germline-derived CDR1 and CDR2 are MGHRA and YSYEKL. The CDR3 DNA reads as TGCGCCAGCAGCCAAGATTTCGTCCGGGACAGGGGTCTTATGGGGAGGTCCGGGGAGCTGTTTTTT. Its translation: CASSQDFVRDRGLMGRSGELFF.